This TCR beta chain was recorded in a study of OX40 agonist ivuxolimab in advanced cancers. Whole-study context: Cancers in dose escalation were hepatocellular, melanoma, renal cell and head and neck. Earlier anti-PD-1, anti-PD-L1 or anti-CTLA-4 therapy was permitted; 35% to 50% had received some.

Profiled with immunoSEQ multiplex PCR; TCRdb holds only in-frame clones, not every one. The sample consists of around 65,000 clones, 80% to 95% of them appearing once. Regarding the study as a whole: Antigen targets of the expanded peripheral T cells went undetermined.

Germline CDR1 and CDR2: MNHEY and SMNVEV (reference sequence). The CDR3 runs 15 residues. With 2 bases removed from V and 1 base from J, the gap between germline ends came to 9 bases. About this clone: Its antigen remains unidentified.

This TCR came from an adult with an advanced solid tumor such as melanoma, head and neck, liver or kidney cancer. The chain uses TRBV27 and TRBJ1-5; D unclear. This specimen consisted of CD4+ or CD8+ T cells sorted from blood, obtained in a trial of the OX40 agonist ivuxolimab. The CDR3 loop reads CASSLTTGSNQPQHF. CDR3 sequence (DNA): TGTGCCAGCAGTTTAACGACGGGGAGCAATCAGCCCCAGCATTTT.